One sample yielded the 6 T cell receptor beta chains listed below, sequenced in a study of shared clonotypes between healthy human individuals (dated by TCRdb to 2018 to 2020). To prepare the library, the immunoSEQ multiplex PCR assay was applied. In its TCRdb copy, this immuneACCESS table keeps in-frame sequences only and misses some clones. Where compared with another copy, unresolved V genes explain less than half of these, and the others have no known cause. The sample table holds 2.3 million or so clones, of which 85% to 95% were seen once. The ten top clones hold approximately 0.4% of the sample. Material: naive CD4+ T cells from PBMCs. Taken with the paper, the label for cell subset or site translates to: CD45RA+ positively selected. The receptors shown here come from a man younger than 30 in good health. Some clones in this sample may be carry-over from other donors' samples.

This chain joins TRBV28 and TRBJ2-7, with 14 nucleotides matching TRBD2. Losses at the gene ends were 5 bases for V and 0 bases for J; bases not matched to a gene: 3. The CDR3 runs 16 residues. The germline V gene has CDR1 MDHEN and CDR2 SYDVKM. The CDR3 region has the DNA TGTGCCAGCAGTCCGGGGACTAGCGGGGGCTCCTACGAGCAGTACTTC. The encoded protein is CASSPGTSGGSYEQYF. Complete variable domain (other parts from reference TRBV28 and TRBJ2-7): DVKVTQSSRYLVKRTGEKVFLECVQDMDHENMFWYRQDPGLGLRLIYFSYDVKMKEKGDIPEGYSVSREKKERFSLILESASTNQTSMYLCASSPGTSGGSYEQYFGPGTRLTVT.

This clone has only one observation. The chain uses TRBV5-4 and TRBJ2-1; 10 bases fit TRBD2. V was pared by 0 bases and J by 9 bases, with 6 bases of the junction left unmatched. Germline V CDR1 and CDR2: SGHNT, YYREEE (reference sequence). The CDR3 spans 15 residues. In DNA form, the CDR3 reads TGTGCCAGCAGCTTGGAAAGCGGGAGGGCCGGTGAGCAGTTCTTC. This gives the protein CASSLESGRAGEQFF.

This sequence joins TRBV7-9 and TRBJ2-1; the match to TRBD2 covers 15 bases. V was pared by 3 bases and J by 9 bases, with 6 bases of the junction left unmatched. The CDR3 loop spans 16 amino acids. Germline assignment: CDR1 SEHNR and CDR2 FQNEAQ (reference sequence). The CDR3 DNA reads TGTGCCAGCAGCTTCGGGACTAGCGGGAGGCTGAGTGAGCAGTTCTTC. Encoded protein: CASSFGTSGRLSEQFF. Full variable domain (remainder filled in from reference TRBV7-9 and TRBJ2-1): DTGVSQNPRHKITKRGQNVTFRCDPISEHNRLYWYRQTLGQGPEFLTYFQNEAQLEKSRLLSDRFSAERPKGSFSTLEIQRTEQGDSAMYLCASSFGTSGRLSEQFFGPGTRLTVL.

The J gene is TRBJ2-5, the V gene TRBV18; 9 bases map to TRBD1. The CDR3 is 15 residues long. The V gene end was trimmed by 3 bases and the J gene end by 4 bases; junction bases not matched to a gene: 6. Germline assignment: CDR1 KGHSH and CDR2 LQKENI. The CDR3 loop is CASSPGTGTGETQYF. The CDR3 DNA sequence: TGTGCCAGCTCACCCGGGACAGGGACCGGAGAGACCCAGTACTTC.

The V and J genes are TRBV6-1 and TRBJ2-1; 8 bases line up with TRBD2. The V and J ends lost 11 bases and 10 bases, in that order; junction bases with no gene match: 19. Germline V gene sequence: CDR1 MNHNS, CDR2 SASEGT. The CDR3 is made up of 15 amino acids. CDR3 in DNA: TGTGCCGTGGGGAGAGCGGGAGTATCCCCTCGGGAGCAGTTCTTC. It encodes CAVGRAGVSPREQFF.

A single count supports this clone. The chain has TRBV6-1 and TRBJ2-3; unclear D gene. CDR1 and CDR2 (germline): MNHNS, SASEGT. Trimming took 2 bases from V and 0 from J, leaving 12 bases between them. This CDR3 is built from 16 residues. The CDR3 nucleotides are TGTGCCAGCAGTGAAATGAGGACGGCTAGCACAGATACGCAGTATTTT. Translating gives CASSEMRTASTDTQYF.